The present TCR beta chain was sequenced within a study of T cells in localized non-small cell lung cancer. Study-wide results and caveats: A denser population of T cells in blood accompanied longer overall survival. The tumor had only one region sequenced, so heterogeneity remains possible. Appearances in adjacent lung were noted for a median roughly 58 of the top 100 tumor clones. Peak T cell clonality was found in uninvolved adjacent lung, exceeding tumor.

The protocol was immunoSEQ multiplex PCR, while the TCRdb copy is restricted to in-frame clones and leaves out a portion. The data show 75,000 to 80,000 clones, with 65% to 85% seen just once and about a tenth held by the top ten. Ten or more counts support this clone. Its antigen is unknown. Trimming removed 7 bases from V and 5 bases from J, with 20 bases in between. CDR3 length: 15 residues. Germline V gene data show CDR1 as MNHEY and CDR2 as SVGAGI. Source: peripheral blood, taken before any cancer treatment. This sequence was found in a female donor older than 55 with stage I lung adenocarcinoma. The chain carries TRBV6-5 and TRBJ2-5, with a possible D match to TRBD2 (6 bases). In nucleotides, the CDR3 is TGTGCCAGCATGCCCTTGGCGGGTGGAGGGGAGACCCAGTACTTC. It codes for CASMPLAGGGETQYF.